This entry describes one T cell receptor (beta chain). What it binds is not known. The data derive from a study of T-cell memory formation after mild COVID-19. TCRdb processed the 5' RACE reads anew with MiXCR; each CDR3 protein has one entry. The sample holds 500,000 to 650,000 distinct CDR3 sequences, about 22% seen once. Overall study results and limits: CD4+ contracting clones were found mainly in CM and EM, and CD8+ ones in EMRA. Clonal second-wave expansions that peaked on day 37 had unconfirmed SARS-CoV-2 specificity.

Trimming pared 6 bases from V and 6 bases from J, leaving 24 bases between. This CDR3 is built from 16 residues. From germline, CDR1 is MNHEY and CDR2 SVGAGI. Sequencing was done on a sample of PBMCs or a T cell subset sorted from them (not recorded which). The sequence came from an adult woman who had mild COVID-19 (a few samples of this study predate the infection). Cell type and time point are not known. The J gene is TRBJ2-7, the V gene TRBV6-5, with D unclear. CDR3 region: CASSSLATAASGEQYF. CDR3 nucleotide sequence: TGTGCCAGCAGCTCCCTCGCAACAGCAGCGTCAGGCGAGCAGTACTTC.